This entry concerns a single T cell receptor beta chain. Its antigen remains unidentified. Each of the CD4+ naive, central memory, regulatory and stem cell-like memory populations was sorted via CD45RO/CCR7/CD25/CD127/CD95/CD27. The isolated RNA, all of it, was reverse transcribed, so expressed TCRB transcripts were what got sequenced. The repertoire was sequenced with immunoSEQ multiplex PCR; TCRdb's copy has only in-frame clones and lacks some. Altogether around 310,000 clones are present, about 10% being singletons, with the ten largest covering roughly 0.014%. The data stem from a study of beta chain features in type 1 diabetes. Notes on the study in general: Type 1 diabetes patients had VDJ junctions that carried fewer insertions and more deletions. Among patients with Type 1 diabetes, TCRB CDR3s were moderately but significantly shorter in every one of the four CD4+ subsets.

This CDR3 contains 15 residues. The sequencing input was naive CD4+ T cells from blood. This chain uses TRBV21-1 with TRBJ1-5. TRBV21-1 is described as a pseudogene. This receptor was taken from a woman in her twenties or thirties in good health. In DNA form, the CDR3 reads TGTGCCAGCAGCAATTGGGAGGCAGGAGGTCAGCCCCAGCATTTT. Its translation is CASSNWEAGGQPQHF.